The 22 T cell receptor beta chains given below trace back to one sample, sequenced in a study of coeliac disease. Generated by immunoSEQ multiplex PCR, the TCRdb table keeps only in-frame clones and is missing some. The data hold under 9,500 clones, with under 65% observed a single time. Sequenced material: intraepithelial lymphocytes from the gut. The origin of the receptors is a woman aged 55 to 70 with celiac disease.

A few counts support this clone. The genes are TRBV5-6 and TRBJ2-7, with 7 bases matching TRBD1. V was clipped by 0 bases and J by 3 bases; unmatched bases: 0. This CDR3 region has 13 residues. The germline V gene has CDR1 SGHDT and CDR2 YYEEEE. In DNA form, the CDR3 reads TGTGCCAGCAGCTTGGGGACAGGCTACGAGCAGTACTTC. Translating gives CASSLGTGYEQYF. The full variable domain, completed using reference TRBV5-6 and TRBJ2-7, is DAGVTQSPTHLIKTRGQQVTLRCSPKSGHDTVSWYQQALGQGPQFIFQYYEEEERQRGNFPDRFSGHQFPNYSSELNVNALLLGDSALYLCASSLGTGYEQYFGPGTRLTVT.

A note on this clone: The identical CDR3 is also encoded by other nucleotide sequences in the sample. The genes are TRBV29-1 and TRBJ2-1; possibly TRBD2 for D (5 bases). V lost 3 bases and J lost 5, with 5 bases in between. The length of the CDR3 is 11 residues. The germline V gene encodes CDR1 SQVTM and CDR2 ANQGSEA. This CDR3 is CSVERDNEQFF. CDR3 nucleotide sequence: TGCAGCGTTGAGAGGGACAATGAGCAGTTCTTC.

A single count supports this clone. The chain couples TRBV30 to TRBJ1-4; the match to TRBD1 covers 8 bases. The germline V gene has CDR1 GTSNPN and CDR2 SVGIG (reference sequence). The V segment lost 1 base and the J segment 6 bases; nucleotides outside the gene matches: 7. The CDR3 is made up of 15 amino acids. CDR3 loop: CAWSDQGAEDEKLFF. As DNA, the CDR3 is TGTGCCTGGAGTGACCAGGGGGCAGAGGATGAAAAACTGTTTTTT. The full variable domain, with the rest looked up from reference TRBV30 and TRBJ1-4, is SQTIHQWPATLVQPVGSPLSLECTVEGTSNPNLYWYRQAAGRGLQLLFYSVGIGQISSEVPQNLSASRPQDRQFILSSKKLLLSDSGFYLCAWSDQGAEDEKLFFGSGTQLSVL.

The chain links TRBV15 to TRBJ1-1; D is possibly TRBD1 (5 bases). The CDR3 has 12 residues. V lost 8 bases and J lost 8, with 15 bases in between. CDR1 and CDR2 from the germline V gene are LNHNV and YYDKDF (reference sequence). This chain's CDR3 is CATLGGGKEAFF. The CDR3 nucleotides read TGTGCCACCCTTGGGGGGGGTAAGGAAGCTTTCTTT.

This clone was seen only a few times. The CDR3 region has the DNA TGTGCCAGCAGTTATTGGCAGATGAACACTGAAGCTTTCTTT. Translating it yields CASSYWQMNTEAFF. The chain combines TRBV6-6 with TRBJ1-1; D is unresolved. This CDR3 is built from 14 residues. Germline-derived CDR1 and CDR2 are MNHNY and SVGAGI (reference sequence). Trimming removed 3 bases from V and 0 bases from J, with 8 bases in between.

The J gene is TRBJ1-3, the V gene TRBV5-1; no definite D call. The germline gives CDR1 SGHRS, CDR2 YFSETQ. V was trimmed by 2 bases and J by 3 bases, leaving 6 bases between them. This CDR3 is 13 amino acids long. The DNA for the CDR3 is TGCGCCAGCAGCTTCGCGAATGGAAACACCATATATTTT. As protein: CASSFANGNTIYF.

This clone was picked up a small number of times. The rearrangement joins TRBV9 to TRBJ1-2; D perhaps matches TRBD1 (5 bases). Germline-derived CDR1 and CDR2 are SGDLS and YYNGEE. V was cut by 0 bases and J by 5 bases, with 11 bases left in between. The CDR3 has 14 residues. In DNA, the CDR3 is TGTGCCAGCAGCGTAGGGGGGGAGATATATGGCTACACCTTC. It yields the protein CASSVGGEIYGYTF.

V is TRBV10-3 and J is TRBJ2-1, with 10 positions matching TRBD2. V was clipped by 2 bases and J by 10 bases; unmatched bases: 2. Germline assignment: CDR1 ENHRY and CDR2 SYGVKD. The CDR3 spans 13 residues. This CDR3 is CAISEKTSGEQFF. In nucleotides, the CDR3 is TGTGCCATCAGTGAGAAGACTAGCGGGGAGCAGTTCTTC.

The chain carries TRBV7-2 and TRBJ1-5; D is perhaps TRBD1 (5 bases). Germline V gene data show CDR1 as SGHTA and CDR2 as FQGNSA. The CDR3 is made up of 14 amino acids. V dropped 4 bases and J dropped 4 bases, with 11 bases sitting between them. The CDR3 coding sequence is TGTGCCAGCAGCTCATCCAGGGTGAATCAGCCCCAGCATTTT. Amino acid sequence: CASSSSRVNQPQHF.

The chain employs TRBV12-2 and TRBJ1-6; TRBD1 reflects the table's D call only, with no check against the DNA. TRBV12-2 is a known pseudogene. The CDR3 extends over 17 amino acids. In DNA form, the CDR3 reads TGTGCAAGTCGCTTTGGGACAGGGGGCCCCTATAATTCACCCCTCCACTTT. Encoded protein: CASRFGTGGPYNSPLHF.

By share, this clone counts as large. Mismatch with germline at one junction end may stem from a read error. The chain employs TRBV20-1 and TRBJ1-1; the D is unclear. Per germline, CDR1 DFQATT and CDR2 SNEGSKA (reference sequence). The CDR3 has 8 residues. CDR3 sequence (DNA): TGCAGTGCTAGCCTACCCCTTTTT. The encoded protein is CSASLPLF.

This clone has more than one count but fewer than ten. The chain has TRBV28 and TRBJ2-7, with TRBD1 identical over 8 bases. With V trimmed by 10 bases and J by 4 bases, 3 bases remained unmatched. The CDR3 loop spans 11 amino acids. Germline V gives CDR1 MDHEN, CDR2 SYDVKM. The CDR3 is CATRTGYEQYF. CDR3 DNA sequence: TGTGCCACCAGGACAGGGTACGAGCAGTACTTC.

The chain combines TRBV5-1 with TRBJ2-1; 10 nucleotides line up with TRBD2. The CDR3 consists of 15 residues. Germline-derived CDR1 and CDR2 are SGHRS and YFSETQ. The ends lost 3 bases at V and 9 bases at J; junction bases unmatched: 9. The chain's CDR3 is CASSWSGTSESEQFF. For the CDR3, the DNA is TGCGCCAGCAGCTGGTCCGGGACTAGCGAGTCTGAGCAGTTCTTC.

The chain combines TRBV29-1 with TRBJ2-3; 9 bases align to TRBD2. The CDR3 runs 11 residues. Germline loops: CDR1 SQVTM, CDR2 ANQGSEA. CDR3 nucleotides: TGCACCGTAGCGGGAGCTGATACGCAGTATTTT. Its protein is CTVAGADTQYF.

This chain links TRBV4-2 with TRBJ2-3, with 11 nucleotides matching TRBD2. The CDR3 is 15 amino acids. Looked up from germline, CDR1 is LGHNA and CDR2 is YNFKEQ. Germline trimming cut 3 bases from V and 7 bases from J; bases unmatched to any gene: 6. CDR3 in DNA: TGTGCCAGCAGCCAGGTAGCGGGGGGGCGGAATACGCAGTATTTT. It is translated as CASSQVAGGRNTQYF.

This clone was counted a few times. This chain uses TRBV29-1 with TRBJ1-2; D possibly corresponds to TRBD1 (6 bases). CDR1 and CDR2 (germline): SQVTM, ANQGSEA. Trimming took 7 bases from V and 4 from J, leaving 10 bases between them. The CDR3 is 11 residues long. The CDR3 nucleotides read TGCAGCGGTCAGGGGAGCTATGGCTACACCTTC. Translation: CSGQGSYGYTF.

CDR3 DNA sequence: TGTGCCAGCAGTGTCGAGACTAGCTCGGCCGGGGAGCTGTTTTTT. It specifies CASSVETSSAGELFF. The rearrangement joins TRBV6-1 to TRBJ2-2; TRBD2 aligns across 7 bases. Trimming cost V 4 bases and J 6 bases; bases outside gene matches: 8. Per germline, CDR1 MNHNS and CDR2 SASEGT. CDR3 length equals 15 residues.

By sample share, this clone is medium-sized. This chain links TRBV14 with TRBJ2-2, with D maybe TRBD1 (6 bases). Trimming removed 2 bases at V and 5 bases at J, with 6 bases between. Per germline, CDR1 SGHDN and CDR2 FVKESK. The CDR3 loop spans 13 amino acids. The CDR3 reads CASSQTGTGELFF. The CDR3 coding sequence is TGTGCCAGCAGCCAAACAGGGACCGGGGAGCTGTTTTTT.

The J gene is TRBJ1-1, the V gene TRBV27, with TRBD1 identical over 9 bases. The CDR3 length is 21 residues. CDR1 and CDR2 from the germline V gene are MNHEY and SMNVEV (reference sequence). With 5 bases clipped from V and 4 bases from J, the junction kept 26 bases outside the gene matches. The CDR3 spells CASSRHAGTGFKGVRATEAFF. For the CDR3, the DNA is TGTGCCAGCAGTCGTCATGCCGGGACAGGGTTTAAAGGGGTGAGGGCCACTGAAGCTTTCTTT.

This clone was observed once. The J gene is TRBJ1-1, the V gene TRBV10-3, with 9 bases that match TRBD1. Germline V CDR1 and CDR2: ENHRY, SYGVKD. The CDR3 consists of 16 residues. Trimming cost V 8 bases and J 4 bases; bases outside gene matches: 14. CDR3 nucleotide sequence: TGTGCCATCGTCGGTGGCGGGACAGGGATTGCCACTGAAGCTTTCTTT. Its protein product is CAIVGGGTGIATEAFF.

This clone was seen only a few times. The chain joins TRBV19 to TRBJ2-1; 7 positions agree with TRBD1. CDR3 length: 15 amino acids. After removal of 8 bases from V and 1 base from J, the junction contained 8 bases not matched to a gene. CDR1 and CDR2 from the germline V gene are LNHDA and SQIVND (reference sequence). The CDR3 coding sequence is TGTGCCAGTGACCCAGGGGGTCGATCCTACAATGAGCAGTTCTTC. This translates into CASDPGGRSYNEQFF.

The table lists this clone with a few counts. CDR3 amino acids: CASSTRRLNTEAFF. Here the CDR3 DNA reads TGTGCCAGTAGTACGAGGCGGCTGAACACTGAAGCTTTCTTT. The chain joins TRBV19 to TRBJ1-1; D unclear. Germline values: CDR1 LNHDA, CDR2 SQIVND (reference sequence). V lost 4 bases to trimming and J lost 0 bases, with 9 bases between them. This CDR3 spans 14 amino acids.